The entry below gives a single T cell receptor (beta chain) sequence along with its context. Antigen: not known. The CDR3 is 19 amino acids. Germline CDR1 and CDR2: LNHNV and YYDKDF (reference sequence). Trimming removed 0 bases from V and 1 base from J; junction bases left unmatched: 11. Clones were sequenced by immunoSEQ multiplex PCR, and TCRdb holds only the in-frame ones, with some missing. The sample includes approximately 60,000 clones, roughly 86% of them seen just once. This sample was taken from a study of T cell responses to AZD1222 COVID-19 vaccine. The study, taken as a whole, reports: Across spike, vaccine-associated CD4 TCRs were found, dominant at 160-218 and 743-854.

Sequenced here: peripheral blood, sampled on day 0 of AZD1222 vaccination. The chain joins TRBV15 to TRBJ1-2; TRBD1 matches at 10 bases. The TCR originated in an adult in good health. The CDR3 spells CATSRDRGQGSFGNYGYTF. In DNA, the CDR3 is TGTGCCACCAGCAGAGATAGGGGACAGGGGTCCTTTGGTAACTATGGCTACACCTTC.